This TCR beta chain appears in the sequencing data of a study of blood T cell repertoires in COVID-19. Study-wide background: Samples of COVID-19 (acute and convalescent) were obtained from the United States, Italy and Spain. In each case, the material was cDNA or gDNA derived from T cells, B-cell-depleted T cells, or PBMCs.

Source study methods: Estimation of nucleated cell counts relied on the amplification of reference gene primers. Generated by immunoSEQ multiplex PCR, the TCRdb table keeps only in-frame clones and is missing some. V and J calls and clone size are as listed in that table; D and trimming were resolved from the DNA. This sample has about 190,000 clones, with about 91% found just once. Germline values: CDR1 SGHRS, CDR2 YFSETQ. V was pared by 7 bases and J by 7 bases, with 8 bases of the junction left unmatched. This CDR3 contains 14 residues. This TCR derives from a woman under 40 with acute or convalescent COVID-19. This chain links TRBV5-1 with TRBJ1-4, with TRBD1 matching over 9 bases. Specimen: peripheral blood. The CDR3 DNA sequence: TGCGCCAGCGGTTTACAGGGGGCCTTTGAAAAACTGTTTTTT. Protein sequence: CASGLQGAFEKLFF.